This T cell receptor (beta chain) was sequenced for a study of cytomegalovirus exposure and HLA in healthy donors listed by TCRdb under 2017. Regarding the complete study: An earlier analysis of 587 of the donors reported 276 Gb of sequence data and around 110 million unique TCR beta sequences obtained from 150 million to 200 million T cells. An early release that covered about 640 HLA-typed donors contained about 300 gigabases of sequencing data and 80 million or so unique TCR sequences. Of the approximately 400 genotyped donors, around 81% fell in the genetic ancestry cluster associated with self-reported Caucasian donors. The aim of the study was to test whether cataloging public T cell receptors could identify signatures of past pathogen exposure. The T cell repertoires of around 730 subjects were profiled by immunosequencing and related to cytomegalovirus serostatus. In addition to the first cohort of 500 to 850 subjects, a separate validation cohort of under 150 different subjects was used. To predict cytomegalovirus infection status, the study combined high-throughput TCR immunosequencing, statistical association of individual TCRs with disease status, and machine learning. To study patterns of TCR occurrence, a later analysis re-analyzed previously published TCR beta repertoires from 600 to 750 donors and added high-resolution HLA genotyping. The later analysis used no new phenotypic data to find candidate immune exposures, relying instead on TCR beta sequences and their occurrence across donors. To decide whether each TCR beta V gene segment behaved as functional or pseudogenic, an earlier analysis of 587 of the donors relied on high-throughput TCR beta sequencing. Donor age, sex, ethnicity and CMV serostatus were collected together with the repertoire data. In a later genetic analysis, genome-wide SNP genotypes for about 65% of the roughly 700 donors were used, and that subset was treated as a discovery cohort. All discovery cohort repertoires had been generated on a single sequencing platform. Both class I and class II loci were covered by HLA typing, at four-digit resolution. Typing coverage differed by locus: A, B, C, DRB1 and DQB1 were typed in roughly 620-630 donors, DQA1 in about 500, DPA1 in some 600, and DPB1 in 400 to 480. About five DR-DQ haplotypes were handled as single units for association and clustering because linkage in the cohort was strong. Among about 370 genotyped donors of the cohort, an average of approximately 220,000 unique TCR beta nucleotide sequences was sequenced per donor, of which 15% to 20% were non-productive.

About this clone: What antigen it recognizes has not been identified. Per-base qualities were not stored, and no clone one base away is much larger.

Overall results and qualifications from the work: Because counts were too low, roughly 17 rarely observed V segments, including chromosome 9 orphons, were left out of the earlier analysis of about 620 of the donors. Most CMV-associated TCR beta chains appeared to be HLA-restricted in a later analysis, and the HLA associations seemed to be driven largely by CMV exposure. Because some donors lacked HLA typing at each locus, the association tests relied only on the typed subset. A cluster of highly shared sequence variants was judged likely to represent a technical artifact of the sequencing pipeline. A further reported finding was that TCR beta sequences accurately predicted the HLA-A and HLA-B alleles for most subjects in the first cohort. In a later genetic analysis, fewer N-insertions in productive TCRs were reported among donors in an Asian-associated ancestry cluster than the roughly 640-donor mean. Sequencing depth was assumed to be roughly uniform across donors in the presence/absence analyses, though that assumption may not hold. An earlier analysis of approximately 500 of the donors showed that most TCR beta V segments appeared in productive rearrangements either about 87% or about 30% of the time, which broadly matched IMGT annotations. Correlated functional status among segregating V segments might reflect linkage disequilibrium, but an unknown experimental factor could not be ruled out. In a later analysis, the rate of TCR association differed among HLA loci, with DRB1 alleles having the most associated TCRs and HLA-C alleles having the fewest. The classifier was reported to diagnose cytomegalovirus status with high specificity and sensitivity in both the original and validation cohorts. In the study, approximately 160 TCR beta chains were listed as associated with cytomegalovirus. The only immune exposure information available for the cohort was CMV serostatus. While some public TCRs were present in many individuals, most TCR sequences turned up only very rarely across donors. The authors suggested that the approach could potentially be generalized to other disease states and immunological phenotypes. A later analysis associated about 18,000 TCR beta sequences with specific HLA alleles at a false discovery rate of 0.05. A later genetic analysis associated a missense DCLRE1C variant with V-gene and J-gene trimming of TCR beta chains, and an independent cohort replicated the association. Several of the top co-occurrence clusters appeared to be linked to parvovirus B19, influenza, CMV and Epstein-Barr virus, according to a later analysis. A later analysis found that HLA-associated TCR beta chains were more clonally expanded and had lower generation probabilities than equally common non-associated chains. A few of the identified cytomegalovirus-associated TCR beta chains were confirmed in vitro to be specific for cytomegalovirus antigens. Only TCR beta chains were sequenced in this cohort, and the absence of alpha or paired-chain data limited detectable features. Assigning TCR associations to individual alleles was difficult when HLA alleles, especially DR and DQ, strongly co-occurred.

The cohort comprised some 730 healthy bone marrow donors. At the time of sampling, all cohort members were nominally healthy, though unrecorded immune exposures were likely present. The donor was CMV seronegative and belonged to the group of 350 to 400 seronegative cohort members. A peripheral blood sample was provided by each donor, and peripheral blood mononuclear cells were used for TCR beta sequencing. Genomic DNA was extracted from the blood cell samples with the Qiagen DNeasy Blood Extraction Kit. The library was generated by the immunoSEQ multiplex PCR assay. For the multiplex PCR, a mixture combining 60 forward primers for TCR Vbeta segments and 13 reverse primers for TCR Jbeta segments was used. The CDR3 region of rearranged TCR beta genes was amplified from genomic DNA by a multiplex PCR assay. On the Illumina HiSeq System, the amplified TCR beta libraries were sequenced as 87-base-pair reads. From the authors' description of their analysis: A later analysis tallied around 80 million unique TCR beta chains across the roughly 610 repertoires, and around 9.9 million of those chains were shared by two or more donors. To remove PCR and sequencing errors, raw reads were error-corrected and collapsed into unique sequences using a nearest-neighbor algorithm that merged closely related sequences. CDR3 sequences were aligned to IMGT reference sequences to assign V, D and J gene segments. Each retained sequence needed at least a six-nucleotide match to both a V gene segment and a J gene segment. A rearrangement counted as productive if the CDR3 had no stop codons and remained in frame with V and J, and every other rearrangement counted as non-productive. CDR3 was defined by IMGT convention, running from the second conserved V-encoded cysteine to the conserved J-encoded phenylalanine. The earlier analysis of about 590 of the donors excluded sequences that lacked an unambiguous match to a single V gene segment. In an earlier analysis of approximately 590 of the donors, V segments were called functional above 56.7% productive rearrangements and were called segregating when the between-donor standard deviation exceeded 5%. A statistical classification framework was developed to diagnose cytomegalovirus status using the catalog of TCR beta chain sequences. In a later analysis, TCR nucleotide sequences were compared against IMGT/GENE-DB human TR gene sequences so that V and J genes could be assigned. The TCRdist pipeline was used in a later analysis to assign CDR3 sequences and most-parsimonious VDJ recombination scenarios. In a later analysis, every TCR beta chain was defined by the combination of its CDR3 amino acid sequence and its V-gene family, and reads without a unique V-gene family were dropped. As a way to deal with suspected cross-contamination and a sequencing artifact, a later analysis dropped 592 nucleotide sequences that were highly shared and had low generation probability. In a later analysis, a clonal expansion index for each public chain was calculated from normalized within-repertoire ranks of inferred template counts. Generation probabilities in a later analysis came from a VDJ recombination model fitted to out-of-frame rearrangements, and those results were checked against IGoR. A later analysis scored TCR-TCR, TCR-HLA and TCR-CMV co-occurrence with hypergeometric tests, applying a repertoire-size bias correction to TCR pairs. False discovery rates were estimated in a later analysis by permuting HLA or CMV assignments 20 times. A later analysis grouped co-occurring TCRs with DBSCAN, adding TCRdist sequence similarity when clustering within HLA-allele-positive subsets. Repertoires with fewer than 30,000 or more than 120,000 public chains were left out of co-occurrence clustering, as were a handful of repertoires with anomalous nucleotide sharing. TCRdb provides this immuneACCESS table in a form limited to in-frame rearrangements. Some clones are lacking; in checked studies, under half of them reflect an unresolved V gene, and why the rest are absent is not known. That table is the source of V, J and clone size, and D and trimming were worked out from the DNA. The sample table records roughly 140,000 clones; 70% to 90% of these occur just once. More than 2% of the sample is in the top ten clones.

The TCR originated in a woman younger than 30 in good health and CMV-seronegative. Sequencing input: PBMCs.

The DNA sequence is given as TGTGCCAGCATGCAGGCGGGACCATCCTACGAGCAGTACTTC. This is translated as CASMQAGPSYEQYF. The sequence joins TRBV27 to TRBJ2-5, with TRBD2 tentatively as D gene (6 bases match). The tail of the sequence fits TRBJ2-7 better, so the J call may be wrong. The germline V gene (reference sequence) supplies CDR1 MNHEY and CDR2 SMNVEV. From cysteine to phenylalanine, the CDR3 is 14 amino acids long. Of all the DNA, just the CDR3 is kept, 42 bases in frame from base 1.